This record looks at one TCR beta chain sequence and its context. The sample carries other DNA sequences with the same CDR3. This sample is part of a study of blood T cell repertoires in COVID-19. CDR3 length equals 14 residues. V lost 5 bases and J lost 4; bases outside the gene matches: 4. Germline-derived CDR1 and CDR2 are SEHNR and FQNEAQ (reference sequence). Authors' data handling: Amplification of reference gene primers was used by the study to estimate nucleated cell counts. The assay was immunoSEQ multiplex PCR, and TCRdb's table has in-frame clones only and misses some. The V and J calls and clone size come from that table; D and trimming were worked out from the DNA. The profile covers about 250,000 clones, with less than 90% appearing a single time and 3% taken by the ten largest. Residents of approximately 25 US areas, aged 18 to 89 years, made up the participants. Cohort 3 donors were reported recovered after two negative PCRs, clearance, or symptom resolution.

Sequenced sample: PBMCs or T cells enriched from blood (not recorded which). The sequence came from a woman between 50 and 59 years old who had recovered from COVID-19. V is TRBV7-9 and J is TRBJ1-1; TRBD1 matches 10 bases. The CDR3 region is CASSPRTGGTEAFF. The CDR3 nucleotides are TGTGCCAGCAGCCCCCGGACAGGGGGCACTGAAGCTTTCTTT. Using reference TRBV7-9 and TRBJ1-1 for the parts outside the CDR3, the full variable domain is DTGVSQNPRHKITKRGQNVTFRCDPISEHNRLYWYRQTLGQGPEFLTYFQNEAQLEKSRLLSDRFSAERPKGSFSTLEIQRTEQGDSAMYLCASSPRTGGTEAFFGQGTRLTVV.